These T cell receptor beta chains were read from a single sample in a study of Ad26.COV2.S vaccination and SARS-CoV-2 variants. Only in-frame clones appear in the TCRdb table, and some are missing; sequencing was by immunoSEQ multiplex PCR. This sample has about half a million clones, with approximately 90% found just once. Material: peripheral blood, obtained in a trial of Ad26.COV2.S vaccine versus placebo. These receptors all stem from a person aged 18-60 years who received the Ad26.COV2.S COVID-19 vaccine or a placebo. The CDR3 runs from the conserved cysteine through the conserved F or W. The order of the fields is J gene, D gene, clone size, V gene, CDR3 protein, CDR3 DNA. The D gene is left open where the match is weak. Clone size is stated in some rows and not others, as once, few, many or a class when expanded.

>TRBJ2-2|TRBD1|NA|TRBV3-1/TRBV3-2
CASSQDRTGIPGELFF
TGTGCCAGCAGCCAAGATAGGACAGGGATTCCCGGGGAGCTGTTTTTT
>TRBJ1-5|NA|NA|TRBV7-6
CASSLAPTVSNQPQHF
TGTGCCAGCAGCTTAGCACCGACAGTTAGCAATCAGCCCCAGCATTTT
>TRBJ1-1|NA|NA|TRBV29-1
CSVGGAGYSSEAFF
TGCAGCGTTGGTGGGGCAGGCTATAGCTCTGAAGCTTTCTTT
>TRBJ2-1|NA|NA|TRBV5-5
CASSLDLGNEQFF
TGTGCCAGCAGCTTGGATTTGGGCAATGAGCAGTTCTTC
>TRBJ1-1|NA|NA|TRBV11-2
CASSLENMNTEAFF
TGTGCCAGCAGCCTAGAGAATATGAACACTGAAGCTTTCTTT
>TRBJ2-7|NA|NA|TRBV19
CASSIGIGPGSYEQYF
TGTGCCAGTAGTATTGGGATAGGCCCTGGTTCCTACGAGCAGTACTTC
>TRBJ2-5|NA|once|TRBV2
CASSEGAWGQETQYF
TGTGCCAGCAGTGAAGGAGCGTGGGGACAAGAGACCCAGTACTTC
>TRBJ1-2|TRBD1|NA|TRBV6-5
CASSYSRTGGDGYTF
TGTGCCAGCAGTTACTCGCGGACAGGGGGCGATGGCTACACCTTC
>TRBJ1-1|TRBD1|NA|TRBV4-1
CASSDRGPRGAFF
TGCGCCAGCAGCGACAGGGGACCAAGGGGAGCTTTCTTT
>TRBJ1-1|NA|once|TRBV10-3
CAISAGHRATEAFF
TGTGCCATCAGTGCAGGGCACAGGGCAACTGAAGCTTTCTTT
>TRBJ2-4|NA|NA|TRBV28
CASSNWMGLVQYF
TGTGCCAGCAGTAATTGGATGGGTCTCGTTCAGTACTTC
>TRBJ2-7|TRBD2|NA|TRBV4-1
CASSQEDLGGFPYEQYF
TGCGCCAGCAGCCAGGAAGATTTGGGAGGGTTCCCCTACGAGCAGTACTTC
>TRBJ1-1|NA|NA|TRBV12-3/TRBV12-4
CASSFGFTEAFF
TGTGCCAGCAGTTTCGGGTTCACTGAAGCTTTCTTT
>TRBJ1-1|NA|NA|TRBV10-2
CASSDYTDLAEAFF
TGCGCCAGCAGCGACTATACCGACTTAGCTGAAGCTTTCTTT
>TRBJ2-1|NA|NA|TRBV3-1/TRBV3-2
CASSQDTGAGYNEQFF
TGTGCCAGCAGCCAAGATACGGGAGCTGGGTACAATGAGCAGTTCTTC
>TRBJ2-7|NA|once|TRBV18
CASSVGDSYEQYF
TGTGCCAGCTCAGTCGGGGACTCCTACGAGCAGTACTTC
>TRBJ2-7|NA|NA|TRBV10-1
CASSEGSSESYEQYF
TGCGCCAGCAGTGAAGGGTCTAGCGAGTCCTACGAGCAGTACTTC
>TRBJ2-5|NA|NA|TRBV3-1/TRBV3-2
CASSQALGRETQYF
TGTGCCAGCAGCCAAGCCCTCGGCAGGGAGACCCAGTACTTC
>TRBJ1-5|TRBD1|NA|TRBV27
CASSRTGVSNQPQHF
TGTGCCAGCAGCCGGACAGGGGTGAGCAATCAGCCCCAGCATTTT
>TRBJ1-5|NA|NA|TRBV6-6
CASSPDFQPQHF
TGTGCCAGCAGCCCCGATTTCCAGCCCCAGCATTTT
>TRBJ1-2|NA|NA|TRBV27
CASSLSGVGYGYTF
TGTGCCAGCAGTTTATCAGGGGTAGGCTATGGCTACACCTTC
>TRBJ2-5|NA|NA|TRBV15
CATSRQIEETQYF
TGTGCCACCAGCAGACAAATTGAAGAGACCCAGTACTTC
>TRBJ2-3|TRBD2|NA|TRBV9
CASSSPTSPTDTQYF
TGTGCCAGCAGCTCACCGACTAGCCCCACAGATACGCAGTATTTT
>TRBJ2-3|NA|NA|TRBV29-1
CSVKYMLTDTQYF
TGCAGCGTAAAGTACATGCTTACAGATACGCAGTATTTT
>TRBJ1-1|TRBD1|once|TRBV5-6
CASSLETGRTEAFF
TGTGCCAGCAGCTTAGAGACAGGGCGGACTGAAGCTTTCTTT
>TRBJ1-3|NA|NA|TRBV5-1
CASSLGPRVYSGNTIYF
TGCGCCAGCAGCTTGGGGCCCAGAGTTTACTCTGGAAACACCATATATTTT
>TRBJ1-5|NA|NA|TRBV6-5
CASRGPGPNQPQHF
TGTGCCAGCAGAGGTCCAGGGCCTAATCAGCCCCAGCATTTT
>TRBJ1-2|TRBD1|once|TRBV6-6
CASSYSTGPGYGYTF
TGTGCCAGCAGTTACTCGACAGGGCCAGGCTATGGCTACACCTTC
>TRBJ1-5|NA|NA|TRBV15
CATSGASGWEGLPPVRNQPQHF
TGTGCCACCAGCGGCGCATCGGGCTGGGAGGGACTTCCACCGGTTCGTAATCAGCCCCAGCATTTT
>TRBJ1-1|NA|NA|TRBV7-2
CASSLVGPANTEAFF
TGTGCCAGCAGCTTAGTGGGTCCGGCGAACACTGAAGCTTTCTTT
>TRBJ2-1|TRBD2|NA|TRBV19
CASSMAGVGEQFF
TGTGCCAGTAGTATGGCGGGAGTCGGTGAGCAGTTCTTC
>TRBJ1-4|NA|NA|TRBV5-1
CASSLEGWANEKLFF
TGCGCCAGCAGCTTGGAGGGTTGGGCTAATGAAAAACTGTTTTTT
>TRBJ1-5|NA|NA|TRBV10-3
CAINRHRVGNQPQHF
TGTGCCATCAATCGTCACAGGGTCGGCAATCAGCCCCAGCATTTT
>TRBJ2-1|TRBD2|NA|TRBV27
CASSSREVYNEQFF
TGTGCCAGCAGTTCGCGGGAGGTCTACAATGAGCAGTTCTTC
>TRBJ1-4|NA|NA|TRBV4-3
CASSQDSPYRSNEKLFF
TGCGCCAGCAGCCAAGACTCCCCCTACAGAAGTAATGAAAAACTGTTTTTT
>TRBJ1-6|NA|NA|TRBV12-3/TRBV12-4
CASSFKENSPLHF
TGTGCCAGCAGTTTCAAAGAAAATTCACCCCTCCACTTT
>TRBJ2-1|NA|NA|TRBV12-3/TRBV12-4
CASSLMGGGEQFF
TGTGCCAGCAGTTTAATGGGGGGTGGAGAGCAGTTCTTC
>TRBJ2-1|TRBD2|NA|TRBV7-8
CASRLTSGRNNEQFF
TGTGCCAGCAGACTGACTAGCGGTCGGAACAATGAGCAGTTCTTC
>TRBJ2-7|NA|NA|TRBV3-1/TRBV3-2
CASSQVLRRTAEQYF
TGTGCCAGCAGCCAAGTATTACGCAGGACGGCCGAGCAGTACTTC
>TRBJ1-3|TRBD1|NA|TRBV2
CASSERDSIRNTIYF
TGTGCCAGCAGTGAAAGGGACAGTATCCGAAACACCATATATTTT
>TRBJ2-7|NA|NA|TRBV4-3
CASSLNTGSTYEQYF
TGCGCCAGCAGCCTAAACACAGGGAGCACCTACGAGCAGTACTTC
>TRBJ1-3|NA|NA|TRBV24-1
CATSDSYTAGNTIYF
TGTGCCACCAGTGATTCATACACTGCCGGAAACACCATATATTTT
>TRBJ2-6|NA|NA|TRBV28
CASKGGGFPGANVLTF
TGTGCCAGCAAGGGTGGCGGTTTCCCTGGGGCCAACGTCCTGACTTTC
>TRBJ1-4|NA|NA|TRBV9
CASSVSSSNEKLFF
TGTGCCAGCAGCGTATCAAGTAGTAATGAAAAACTGTTTTTT
>TRBJ1-2|NA|NA|TRBV3-1/TRBV3-2
CASSKGGAPGYTF
TGTGCCAGCAGCAAGGGAGGGGCTCCGGGCTACACCTTC
>TRBJ1-2|NA|NA|TRBV7-8
CASSLVSVRGYTF
TGTGCCAGCAGCTTAGTTTCAGTCAGGGGCTACACCTTC